Presented here are 9 T cell receptor beta chains from one specimen sequenced in a study of blood T cell repertoires in COVID-19. Clones were sequenced by immunoSEQ multiplex PCR, and TCRdb holds only the in-frame ones, with some missing. Of roughly 230,000 clones listed, 83% were seen once; the top ten hold over 4.5%. The sequencing input was peripheral blood. These receptors were obtained from a human donor in a cohort sampled during active COVID-19.

The CDR3 nucleotides read TGTGCCAGCAGCGCGACGGCCGGGACTAGCAGCACAGATACGCAGTATTTT. Translating gives CASSATAGTSSTDTQYF. This sequence joins TRBV7-2 and TRBJ2-3, with TRBD2 matching over 9 bases. This CDR3 is built from 17 residues. With 5 bases clipped from V and 0 bases from J, the junction kept 9 bases outside the gene matches. Germline lookup yields CDR1 SGHTA and CDR2 FQGNSA. Using reference TRBV7-2 and TRBJ2-3 for the parts outside the CDR3, the full variable domain is GAGVSQSPSNKVTEKGKDVELRCDPISGHTALYWYRQSLGQGLEFLIYFQGNSAPDKSGLPSDRFSAERTGGSVSTLTIQRTQQEDSAVYLCASSATAGTSSTDTQYFGPGTRLTVL.

The chain links TRBV9 to TRBJ1-1; D is ambiguous. Germline V lookup: CDR1 SGDLS, CDR2 YYNGEE. The CDR3 covers 13 residues. Between the trimmed V and J ends, which lost 6 bases and 3 bases, there was a span of 12 bases. CDR3 amino acids: CASTNPGDTEAFF. For the CDR3, the DNA is TGTGCCAGCACCAACCCCGGGGACACTGAAGCTTTCTTT.

The chain links TRBV9 to TRBJ1-3; D is ambiguous. This CDR3 is 14 amino acids long. Trimming shortened V by 0 bases and J by 1 base, and 5 bases separated the two germline ends. CDR1 and CDR2 from the germline V gene are SGDLS and YYNGEE. The CDR3 DNA is TGTGCCAGCAGCGTAGCTGTGTCTGGAAACACCATATATTTT. Protein sequence: CASSVAVSGNTIYF.

The genes are TRBV11-3 and TRBJ2-7; the match to TRBD2 covers 10 bases. V lost 4 bases, J lost 7 bases, and 10 bases stayed unmatched. Germline values: CDR1 SGHNT, CDR2 YENEEA. CDR3 length: 15 residues. This CDR3 is CASSSSTSGSSEQYF. The CDR3 DNA reads TGTGCCAGCAGCTCTTCGACTAGCGGGTCCTCGGAGCAGTACTTC.

The chain joins TRBV4-1 to TRBJ2-4; TRBD2 is a possible D gene (5 bases). The V end was cut by 3 bases, the J end by 0 bases, with 15 bases between. The CDR3 runs 17 residues. Germline lookup yields CDR1 MGHRA and CDR2 YSYEKL. CDR3 region: CASSHPPGSLAKNIQYF. DNA for the CDR3: TGCGCCAGCAGCCACCCTCCGGGATCTCTAGCCAAAAACATTCAGTACTTC.

The rearrangement uses TRBV11-3 and TRBJ1-1; 7 bases align to TRBD1. CDR1 is SGHNT and CDR2 is YENEEA in the germline V gene. Trimming removed 5 bases from V and 4 bases from J; junction bases left unmatched: 1. CDR3 length equals 12 residues. This CDR3 reads CASSPGGTEAFF. CDR3 sequence (DNA): TGTGCCAGCAGCCCAGGGGGCACTGAAGCTTTCTTT.

J is TRBJ1-2 and V is TRBV19, with D tentatively TRBD1 (5 bases). Germline values: CDR1 LNHDA, CDR2 SQIVND (reference sequence). The CDR3 is 15 residues long. The V end lost 4 bases, the J end lost 7 bases, and 19 bases lay between the germline ends. CDR3 nucleotide sequence: TGTGCCAGTAGTAATGCGGGGCGCCTCCCGGGTGGCTACACCTTC. This codes for CASSNAGRLPGGYTF.

The chain joins TRBV27 to TRBJ2-7; 10 nucleotides align to TRBD2. This CDR3 has 16 residues. Germline V gene data show CDR1 as MNHEY and CDR2 as SMNVEV (reference sequence). V dropped 3 bases and J dropped 11; count of bases not matched to a gene: 16. The CDR3 region has the DNA TGTGCCAGCAGTTTCCTGATAAGCGGGAGGGCGCTGAGTGAGTACTTC. Its protein is CASSFLISGRALSEYF.

This clone was seen only once. CDR3 residues: CAIKRVEGEQFF. In nucleotides, the CDR3 is TGTGCCATCAAGAGGGTAGAAGGTGAGCAGTTCTTC. The gene calls are TRBV10-3 and TRBJ2-1, with D tentatively TRBD2 (5 bases). The germline CDR1 and CDR2 sequences are ENHRY and SYGVKD. With 7 bases removed from V and 9 bases from J, the gap between germline ends came to 13 bases. The CDR3 contains 12 residues.